The sequence of this T cell receptor beta chain was determined in a study of T cell responses to AZD1222 COVID-19 vaccine. Across the study: Pooled samples include second doses given at about 4 or 12 weeks. Study-wide results and limits: Only five to seven individuals given AZD1222 were seropositive at baseline. Two doses of AZD1222 preceded a rise in Spike-specific TCR breadth and depth.

A note on this clone: Its antigen is still unknown.

Assay used: immunoSEQ multiplex PCR; TCRdb lists only in-frame clones, some missing. The table lists around 200,000 clones, 80% to 90% of them singletons. This CDR3 region has 16 residues. With 2 bases clipped from V and 5 bases from J, the junction kept 3 bases outside the gene matches. Germline CDR1 is MNHNY and CDR2 is SVGAGI (reference sequence). V is TRBV6-6 and J is TRBJ2-2; 12 nucleotides align to TRBD2. The TCR sequence derives from an adult in good health. This sample comprised peripheral blood, obtained on day 0 of AZD1222 vaccination. CDR3 region: CASSYGTSGGTGELFF. In nucleotides, the CDR3 is TGTGCCAGCAGTTACGGAACTAGCGGGGGGACCGGGGAGCTGTTTTTT.